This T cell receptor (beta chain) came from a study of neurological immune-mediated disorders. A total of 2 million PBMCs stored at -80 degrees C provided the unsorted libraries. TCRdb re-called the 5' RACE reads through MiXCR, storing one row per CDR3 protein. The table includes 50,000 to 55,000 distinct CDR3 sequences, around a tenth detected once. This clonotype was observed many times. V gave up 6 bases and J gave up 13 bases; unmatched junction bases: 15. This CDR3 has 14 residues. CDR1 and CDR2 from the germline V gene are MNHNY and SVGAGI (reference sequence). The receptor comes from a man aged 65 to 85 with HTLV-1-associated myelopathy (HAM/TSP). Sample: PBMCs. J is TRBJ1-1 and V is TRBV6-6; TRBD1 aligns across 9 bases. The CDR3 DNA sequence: TGTGCCAGCAGGACCGGGACAGGGAGCCCGTCGGGTTTCTTT. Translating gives CASRTGTGSPSGFF.